Below are 28 T cell receptor beta chains sequenced from a single sample in a study of T cell responses to AZD1222 COVID-19 vaccine. The data were produced by immunoSEQ multiplex PCR, yet TCRdb's version contains in-frame clones alone and is incomplete. The profile shows around 140,000 clones, more than 80% of them singletons. Here the sequenced sample was peripheral blood, taken on day 0 of AZD1222 vaccination. These TCRs come from an adult in good health.

This chain joins TRBV6-2 or TRBV6-3 and TRBJ1-5; 7 bases align to TRBD1. Germline V gene data show CDR1 as MNHEY and CDR2 as SVGEGT. This CDR3 contains 13 residues. Trimming at V came to 5 bases and at J to 7 bases, leaving 5 bases not matched to a gene. The CDR3 DNA sequence: TGTGCCAGCAGTAACATACAGGGGCAGCCCCAGCATTTT. Its translation is CASSNIQGQPQHF.

V usage is TRBV19 and J usage is TRBJ1-2; possible D gene TRBD1, 6 bases. The length of the CDR3 is 15 residues. Germline V gene lookup returns CDR1 LNHDA and CDR2 SQIVND (reference sequence). V dropped 0 bases and J dropped 4 bases, with 12 bases sitting between them. DNA of the CDR3: TGTGCCAGTAGTATAGACGACAGAGGGGGCTATGGCTACACCTTC. Protein: CASSIDDRGGYGYTF.

The rearrangement uses TRBV9 and TRBJ2-3; 9 nucleotides agree with TRBD2. Trimming took 3 bases from V and 4 from J; bases not matched to a gene: 6. CDR3 length: 15 residues. Germline V gene data show CDR1 as SGDLS and CDR2 as YYNGEE. The CDR3 reads CASSASGGNPDTQYF. Here the CDR3 DNA reads TGTGCCAGCAGCGCCAGCGGGGGGAACCCAGATACGCAGTATTTT.

The chain is built from TRBV28 and TRBJ2-1, with unresolved D. The CDR3 is made up of 13 amino acids. Germline-derived CDR1 and CDR2 are MDHEN and SYDVKM. V was cut by 3 bases and J by 7 bases, with 10 bases left in between. The CDR3 sequence: CASSFSARNEQFF. The CDR3 bases are TGTGCCAGCAGTTTCAGTGCTAGAAATGAGCAGTTCTTC.

The chain joins TRBV27 to TRBJ1-4, with a weak D call TRBD1 (5 bases). Trimming pared 5 bases from V and 5 bases from J, leaving 15 bases between. Germline lookup yields CDR1 MNHEY and CDR2 SMNVEV (reference sequence). This CDR3 has 15 residues. The CDR3 DNA reads as TGTGCCAGCAGTCTAACGGGACGATCAAATGAAAAACTGTTTTTT. Its protein product is CASSLTGRSNEKLFF.

V is TRBV24-1 and J is TRBJ1-1; 9 bases align to TRBD1. With 7 bases clipped from V and 5 bases from J, the junction kept 4 bases outside the gene matches. Germline V gene sequence: CDR1 KGHDR, CDR2 SFDVKD. This CDR3 spans 13 amino acids. This chain's CDR3 is CATSRTGVTEAFF. The DNA for the CDR3 is TGTGCCACCAGCAGGACAGGGGTTACTGAAGCTTTCTTT.

This CDR3 reads CASSLYSGTEAFF. The DNA of the CDR3 is TGTGCCAGCAGCTTATATTCAGGGACTGAAGCTTTCTTT. V and J are TRBV7-7 and TRBJ1-1; TRBD1 is a possible D gene (5 bases). Trimming pared 2 bases from V and 5 bases from J, leaving 9 bases between. Germline-derived CDR1 and CDR2 are SSHAT and FNYEAQ (reference sequence). The CDR3 extends over 13 amino acids.

The rearrangement uses TRBV28 and TRBJ2-3, with D perhaps TRBD2 (6 bases). The CDR3 length is 14 residues. V lost 6 bases and J lost 3, with 13 bases in between. Germline loops: CDR1 MDHEN, CDR2 SYDVKM. The CDR3 nucleotides are TGTGCCAGCAGGGCGGCGGGAAGGACAGATACGCAGTATTTT. This translates into CASRAAGRTDTQYF.

This clone was observed a handful of times. The chain employs TRBV7-9 and TRBJ1-1; D is unresolved. The V and J ends lost 10 bases and 7 bases respectively, with 16 bases between them. The CDR3 has 12 amino acids. Germline V gives CDR1 SEHNR, CDR2 FQNEAQ (reference sequence). The CDR3: CATTEREGEAFF. DNA of the CDR3: TGTGCCACCACCGAACGGGAAGGTGAAGCTTTCTTT. The full variable domain, rest sourced from reference TRBV7-9 and TRBJ1-1, is DTGVSQNPRHKITKRGQNVTFRCDPISEHNRLYWYRQTLGQGPEFLTYFQNEAQLEKSRLLSDRFSAERPKGSFSTLEIQRTEQGDSAMYLCATTEREGEAFFGQGTRLTVV.

The CDR3 sequence is CASSLDPGYEQYF. The CDR3 DNA reads as TGTGCCAGCAGCTTAGATCCTGGCTACGAGCAGTACTTC. This sequence joins TRBV11-2 and TRBJ2-7; D call uncertain. The CDR3 contains 13 residues. Germline V lookup: CDR1 SGHAT, CDR2 FQNNGV. Trimming removed 0 bases from V and 3 bases from J, with 6 bases in between.

This chain connects TRBV7-3 to TRBJ2-2, with TRBD2 identical over 9 bases. This CDR3 is 18 amino acids long. Unmatched junction bases numbered 10, after V lost 0 bases and J lost 5 bases. CDR1 SGHTA and CDR2 FQGTGA come from the germline V gene. In DNA, the CDR3 is TGTGCCAGCAGCTTAACGCACTCCCCAGCGGGAGGAACCGGGGAGCTGTTTTTT. Translation gives CASSLTHSPAGGTGELFF.

The chain couples TRBV6-1 to TRBJ1-1; 8 bases align to TRBD1. The CDR3 spans 18 residues. CDR1 is MNHNS and CDR2 is SASEGT in the germline V gene. J gave up 10 bases and V 4 bases, and 23 bases lay outside the gene matches. Here the CDR3 reads CASSASPGQGGRYGGAFF. The CDR3 nucleotides are TGTGCCAGCAGTGCGTCGCCCGGACAGGGAGGCCGTTATGGTGGAGCTTTCTTT.

V usage is TRBV25-1 and J usage is TRBJ1-3; the D gene is possibly TRBD1 (5 bases). V was pared by 7 bases and J by 0 bases, with 10 bases between. CDR1 and CDR2 (germline): MGHDK, SYGVNS. CDR3 length equals 14 residues. The CDR3 DNA follows: TGTGCCAGCACCCCCGGGGCCTCTGGAAACACCATATATTTT. Its protein is CASTPGASGNTIYF.

As DNA, the CDR3 is TGCGCCAGCAGTGTCCGGACCGAAAAACTCTATGGCTACACCTTC. It is translated as CASSVRTEKLYGYTF. This chain links TRBV10-2 with TRBJ1-2; D uncertain. The ends were cut back, 4 bases at V and 4 bases at J, with 16 bases in the middle. This CDR3 is 15 amino acids long. Germline loops: CDR1 WSHSY, CDR2 SAAADI.

This clone came up once. The V gene is TRBV29-1, the J gene TRBJ2-7; no firm D call. V lost 4 bases to trimming and J lost 0 bases, with 22 bases between them. Germline CDR1 SQVTM, CDR2 ANQGSEA. The CDR3 contains 17 residues. This chain's CDR3 is CSVVEGINPKSSYEQYF. The CDR3 DNA follows: TGCAGCGTTGTCGAAGGTATTAACCCGAAAAGCTCCTACGAGCAGTACTTC.

This sequence joins TRBV4-1 and TRBJ1-4; maybe TRBD1 (5 bases). This CDR3 contains 15 residues. The V end was cut by 2 bases, the J end by 4 bases, with 11 bases between. Per germline, CDR1 MGHRA and CDR2 YSYEKL. The CDR3 DNA is TGCGCCAGCAGCCAAACAGGTCTTCTTAATGAAAAACTGTTTTTT. Its translation is CASSQTGLLNEKLFF.

This rearrangement joins TRBV11-3 to TRBJ2-1; D is undetermined. V lost 5 bases to trimming and J lost 0 bases, with 11 bases between them. The CDR3 consists of 15 residues. Germline loops: CDR1 SGHNT, CDR2 YENEEA. CDR3: CASSVESLSYNEQFF. As DNA, the CDR3 is TGTGCCAGCAGCGTCGAGTCCCTCTCCTACAATGAGCAGTTCTTC.

This chain connects TRBV5-4 to TRBJ1-1; TRBD1 is a possible D gene (5 bases). Germline-derived CDR1 and CDR2 are SGHNT and YYREEE (reference sequence). The CDR3 runs to 13 residues. V lost 3 bases and J 0 bases, leaving 6 bases between the germline ends. The DNA of the CDR3 is TGTGCCAGCAGCTCGGACATGAACACTGAAGCTTTCTTT. The encoded protein is CASSSDMNTEAFF.

The J gene is TRBJ2-2, the V gene TRBV6-5; D unclear. The CDR3 sequence is 12 residues long. Germline CDR1 is MNHEY and CDR2 is SVGAGI. Trimming took 5 bases from V and 5 from J, leaving 6 bases between them. CDR3 DNA sequence: TGTGCCAGCAGTCTTAGAACCGGGGAGCTGTTTTTT. Translating gives CASSLRTGELFF.

Details on this clone: The CDR3 end shows no conserved phenylalanine or tryptophan, and so a read error is likely. No DNA is shown, since the ends of the CDR3 on it are uncertain; the CDR3 is the one TCRdb lists. The chain is built from TRBV18 and TRBJ1-1. The germline V gene encodes CDR1 KGHSH and CDR2 LQKENI. The CDR3 is 11 residues long, counting both termini. CDR3 residues: CASSQFDRGTL.

J is TRBJ1-1 and V is TRBV4-1; perhaps TRBD1 as D (5 bases). This CDR3 contains 14 residues. Germline CDR1 and CDR2: MGHRA and YSYEKL. Between the trimmed V and J ends, which lost 3 bases and 4 bases, there was a span of 12 bases. CDR3 nucleotides: TGCGCCAGCAGCCAGGAAGGGGTGGCCACTGAAGCTTTCTTT. Translating gives CASSQEGVATEAFF.

This chain uses TRBV28 with TRBJ2-1, with 11 bases matching TRBD2. The V and J ends lost 2 bases and 1 base, in that order; junction bases with no gene match: 4. This CDR3 is built from 17 residues. Germline CDR1 is MDHEN and CDR2 is SYDVKM. DNA for the CDR3: TGTGCCAGCAGTTTAACAGGGACTAGCGGTTCCTACAATGAGCAGTTCTTC. Its translation: CASSLTGTSGSYNEQFF. Based on the CDR3 plus reference TRBV28 and TRBJ2-1, the full variable domain is DVKVTQSSRYLVKRTGEKVFLECVQDMDHENMFWYRQDPGLGLRLIYFSYDVKMKEKGDIPEGYSVSREKKERFSLILESASTNQTSMYLCASSLTGTSGSYNEQFFGPGTRLTVL.

The V gene is TRBV30, the J gene TRBJ1-2; D not certain. CDR1 is GTSNPN, CDR2 SVGIG, per germline (reference sequence). V was trimmed by 8 bases and J by 0 bases, leaving 13 bases between them. This CDR3 contains 13 residues. For the CDR3, the DNA is TGTGCCCGTCGGCTGGAATCTAACTATGGCTACACCTTC. It specifies CARRLESNYGYTF. Drawing the rest from reference TRBV30 and TRBJ1-2, the complete variable domain is SQTIHQWPATLVQPVGSPLSLECTVEGTSNPNLYWYRQAAGRGLQLLFYSVGIGQISSEVPQNLSASRPQDRQFILSSKKLLLSDSGFYLCARRLESNYGYTFGSGTRLTVV.

The chain couples TRBV3-1 (or the pseudogene TRBV3-2) to TRBJ2-1; D may be TRBD1 or TRBD2 (6 bases each). The germline gives CDR1 LGHDT, CDR2 YNNKEL (reference sequence). There are 15 residues in the CDR3. Trimming took off 4 bases at V and 9 bases at J, with 19 bases between the two ends. CDR3 coding DNA: TGTGCCAGCAGCCCAGTAGGGGGGCGGTTAGGTGAGCAGTTCTTC. Protein sequence: CASSPVGGRLGEQFF.

The CDR3 bases are TGTGCCAGCACCGAGGTGCGGGGGTCGACTGGCGGCTACACCTTC. It translates to CASTEVRGSTGGYTF. The rearrangement links TRBV2 to TRBJ1-2, with D maybe TRBD1 (5 bases). The CDR3 sequence is 15 residues long. V was clipped by 7 bases and J by 8 bases, with 23 bases between them. Per the germline V gene, CDR1 is SNHLY and CDR2 is FYNNEI.

The chain couples TRBV5-1 to TRBJ1-2; possible D gene TRBD1, 5 bases. The germline gives CDR1 SGHRS, CDR2 YFSETQ. The CDR3 is made up of 13 amino acids. V lost 0 bases, J lost 8 bases, and 11 bases lay in between. For the CDR3, the DNA is TGCGCCAGCAGCTTGGAGGGGAGTCGAGGCTACACCTTC. As protein: CASSLEGSRGYTF.

This clone has just one count. It is unclear where the CDR3 begins or ends on the DNA, so no DNA is shown, and the CDR3 is as TCRdb lists it. The chain employs TRBV5-4 and TRBJ2-3; the D call in the table, TRBD2, was not verified against the DNA. The germline V gene encodes CDR1 SGHNT and CDR2 YYREEE (reference sequence). The length of the CDR3 is 17 amino acids, counting both ends. The chain's CDR3 is CASSISAPGLLADTQYF.

The chain combines TRBV7-8 with TRBJ1-2; maybe TRBD1 (6 bases). Germline V gene sequence: CDR1 SGHVS, CDR2 FQNEAQ. Between the trimmed V and J ends, which lost 5 bases and 3 bases, there was a span of 16 bases. The CDR3 length is 15 residues. The CDR3 bases are TGTGCCAGCAGCGGCAGGGGTGGGGCGGACTATGGCTACACCTTC. Its protein product is CASSGRGGADYGYTF.